This paragraph reports one TCR beta chain. The V gene's germline CDR1 is SGHVS and CDR2 FQNEAQ. V shed 5 bases and J 6 bases; nucleotides not matched to a gene: 5. The CDR3 runs to 14 residues. MiXCR, applied by TCRdb to the 5' RACE reads, yields one record per CDR3 protein. The sample contains a few hundred thousand distinct CDR3 sequences, more than 15% of which appear only once. The sample originates from a study of T-cell memory formation after mild COVID-19. This clonotype originated in a man aged 18-30 years who had mild COVID-19 (a few samples of this study predate the infection). Cell type and time point are not known. The chain uses TRBV7-8 and TRBJ2-7, with 12 bases lining up with TRBD2. The sample taken for sequencing was PBMCs or a T cell subset sorted from them (not recorded which). For the CDR3, the DNA is TGTGCCAGCAGCCTCCTAGCGGGGGGGCCCGAGCAGTACGTC. It specifies CASSLLAGGPEQYV.